This T cell receptor beta chain originates from a study of technical replicates of blood from a handful of donors (dated by TCRdb to 2017 to 2019). The library was obtained by the immunoSEQ multiplex PCR assay. TCRdb retrieved this table from immuneACCESS and kept in-frame rearrangements only. Not all clones are present; in checked studies, unresolved V genes account for under half, and no reason is known for the remainder. Within this sample are about 56,000 clones, with about 95% of them counted one time only. Jointly, the top ten make up about 3% of the sample. In regard to this clone: No cognate antigen has been identified for it. It has no much larger one-base neighbor in the sample; base qualities were not kept.

Between the V and J ends, shortened by 1 base and 2 bases respectively, the junction contains 9 bases. Reading the germline V gene gives CDR1 SGHVS and CDR2 FQNEAQ. The CDR3 contains 14 residues, cysteine and phenylalanine counted. CDR3 DNA only is kept here, 42 bases in frame from base 1. The sample comprised PBMCs. This sequence was found in a human donor in good health. Some clones in this sample may be carry-over from other donors' samples. The rearrangement joined TRBV7-8 to TRBJ2-7; TRBD2 could be the D gene, as 5 bases match. The DNA reads as follows: TGTGCCAGCAGCTTAGAGGTCGGGACCTACGAGCAGTACTTC. Translated, it gives CASSLEVGTYEQYF.